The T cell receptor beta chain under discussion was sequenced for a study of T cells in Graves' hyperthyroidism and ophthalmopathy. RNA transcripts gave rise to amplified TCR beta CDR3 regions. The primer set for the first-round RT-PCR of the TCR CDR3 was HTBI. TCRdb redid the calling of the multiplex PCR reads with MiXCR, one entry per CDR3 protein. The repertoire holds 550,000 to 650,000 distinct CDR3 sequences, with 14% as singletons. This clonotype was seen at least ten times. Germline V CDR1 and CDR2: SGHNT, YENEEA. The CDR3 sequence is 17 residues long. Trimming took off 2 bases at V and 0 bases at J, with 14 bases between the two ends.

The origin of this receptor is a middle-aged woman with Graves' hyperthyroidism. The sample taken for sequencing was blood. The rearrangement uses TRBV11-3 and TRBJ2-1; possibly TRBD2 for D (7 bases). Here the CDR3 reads CASSLRGRGSSYNEQFF. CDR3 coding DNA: TGTGCCAGCAGCTTACGAGGGAGGGGGAGCTCCTACAATGAGCAGTTCTTC.